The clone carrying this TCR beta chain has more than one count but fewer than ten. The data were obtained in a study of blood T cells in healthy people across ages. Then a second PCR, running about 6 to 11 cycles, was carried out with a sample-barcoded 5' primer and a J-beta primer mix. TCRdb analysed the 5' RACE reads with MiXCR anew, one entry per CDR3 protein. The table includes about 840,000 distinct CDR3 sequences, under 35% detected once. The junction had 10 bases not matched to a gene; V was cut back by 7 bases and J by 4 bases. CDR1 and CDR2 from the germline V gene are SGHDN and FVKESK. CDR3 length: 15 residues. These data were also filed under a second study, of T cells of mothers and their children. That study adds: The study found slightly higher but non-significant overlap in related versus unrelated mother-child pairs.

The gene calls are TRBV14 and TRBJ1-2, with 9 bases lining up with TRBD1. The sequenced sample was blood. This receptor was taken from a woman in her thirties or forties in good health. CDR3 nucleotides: TGTGCCAGCAACCCGGGACAGGGAACCCCCTATGGCTACACCTTC. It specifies CASNPGQGTPYGYTF.